These T cell receptor beta chains were read from a single sample in a study of vaccination and CD4 T cells after COVID-19. These receptors' antigens are unknown. TCRdb reanalysed the PCR reads using MiXCR and keeps one entry per CDR3 protein. Of 8,000 to 9,500 distinct CDR3 sequences listed, about 39% were seen once; the top ten hold 15% to 25%. Sequencing was performed on CD4+ T cells from blood, cultured in vitro. The receptors originated from a human donor in good health. CDR3s include the opening cysteine and the closing phenylalanine or tryptophan. The D gene is left open where the match is weak. Clone size is stated in some rows and not others, as once, few, many or a class when expanded.

d_call: .; v_call: TRBV20-1; j_call: TRBJ2-1; clone_size: .; cdr3_nt: TGCAGTGCTAGGGACTTTAGCGGCAGGGGAAATGAGCAGTTCTTC; cdr3_aa: CSARDFSGRGNEQFF
d_call: .; v_call: TRBV7-9; j_call: TRBJ2-3; clone_size: .; cdr3_nt: TGTGCCAGCAGCTTAGTTGGCTTTCAAACGACAGATACGCAGTATTTT; cdr3_aa: CASSLVGFQTTDTQYF
d_call: .; v_call: TRBV20-1; j_call: TRBJ1-2; clone_size: few; cdr3_nt: TGCAGTGCTTGGGGACACTCCAACTATGGCTACACCTTC; cdr3_aa: CSAWGHSNYGYTF
d_call: .; v_call: TRBV9; j_call: TRBJ1-5; clone_size: .; cdr3_nt: TGTGCCAGCAGCGTATGTCGGACCCAGCATTTT; cdr3_aa: CASSVCRTQHF
d_call: .; v_call: TRBV5-4; j_call: TRBJ1-2; clone_size: .; cdr3_nt: TGTGCCAGCAGCTCTAGTCGCGGGGAGGATGGCTACACCTTC; cdr3_aa: CASSSSRGEDGYTF
d_call: TRBD2; v_call: TRBV7-2; j_call: TRBJ2-7; clone_size: .; cdr3_nt: TGTGCCAGCAGCTGGAATAGCGGGGGGGCAGGCTCCTACGAGCAGTACTTC; cdr3_aa: CASSWNSGGAGSYEQYF
d_call: TRBD2; v_call: TRBV27; j_call: TRBJ2-5; clone_size: few; cdr3_nt: TGTGCCAGCAGTTTGAAGAGGCTAGCGGGGGTCCAAGAGACCCAGTACTTC; cdr3_aa: CASSLKRLAGVQETQYF
d_call: .; v_call: TRBV18; j_call: TRBJ1-5; clone_size: large; cdr3_nt: TGTGCCAGCTCTCCAGACCGGGGGGCTCGTAATCAGCCCCAGCATTTT; cdr3_aa: CASSPDRGARNQPQHF
d_call: .; v_call: TRBV11-2; j_call: TRBJ2-7; clone_size: .; cdr3_nt: TGTGCCAGCAGCCTGGGCAGGAGGGGCGAGCAGTACTTC; cdr3_aa: CASSLGRRGEQYF
d_call: TRBD2; v_call: TRBV11-3; j_call: TRBJ2-1; clone_size: .; cdr3_nt: TGTGCCAGCAGCTTAGTGAATAGCGGGGGAAATGAGCAGTTCTTC; cdr3_aa: CASSLVNSGGNEQFF
d_call: .; v_call: TRBV20-1; j_call: TRBJ2-3; clone_size: few; cdr3_nt: TGCAGTGCTAGTGCATCTGGCGGGTTTACAGATACGCAGTATTTT; cdr3_aa: CSASASGGFTDTQYF
d_call: TRBD1; v_call: TRBV18; j_call: TRBJ2-3; clone_size: .; cdr3_nt: TGTGCCAGCTCACCAGAGGGACAGGGTGGCACAGATACGCAGTATTTT; cdr3_aa: CASSPEGQGGTDTQYF
d_call: .; v_call: TRBV5-8; j_call: TRBJ2-7; clone_size: few; cdr3_nt: TGTGCCAGCAGATTGGGGGGTCACGAGCAGTACTTC; cdr3_aa: CASRLGGHEQYF
d_call: .; v_call: TRBV28; j_call: TRBJ2-3; clone_size: large; cdr3_nt: TGTGCCAGCAGTTCCTCTGGGGGGGCGAGAGATACGCAGTATTTT; cdr3_aa: CASSSSGGARDTQYF
d_call: .; v_call: TRBV6-5; j_call: TRBJ2-2; clone_size: .; cdr3_nt: TGTGCCAGCAGTTACTGGATGAATTACGGGGAGCTGTTTTTT; cdr3_aa: CASSYWMNYGELFF
d_call: .; v_call: TRBV29-1; j_call: TRBJ1-1; clone_size: .; cdr3_nt: TGCAGCGTGCACGGCGGGCAGGTGAACACTGAAGCTTTCTTT; cdr3_aa: CSVHGGQVNTEAFF
d_call: .; v_call: TRBV29-1; j_call: TRBJ2-7; clone_size: .; cdr3_nt: TGCAGCGTTGGGTCAGGGGTCACCTACGAGCAGTACTTC; cdr3_aa: CSVGSGVTYEQYF
d_call: .; v_call: TRBV7-9; j_call: TRBJ2-3; clone_size: .; cdr3_nt: TGTGCCAGCAGCTTAATGGACGGAAGCACAGATACGCAGTATTTT; cdr3_aa: CASSLMDGSTDTQYF
d_call: .; v_call: TRBV6-1; j_call: TRBJ2-7; clone_size: .; cdr3_nt: TGTGCCAGCAGTCAATCCCCCCGTGTCGAGCAGTACTTC; cdr3_aa: CASSQSPRVEQYF
d_call: TRBD1; v_call: TRBV28; j_call: TRBJ2-7; clone_size: once; cdr3_nt: TGTGCCAGTAAAATTGGGGGACAGGGATTATACGAGCAGTACTTC; cdr3_aa: CASKIGGQGLYEQYF
d_call: TRBD2; v_call: TRBV7-9; j_call: TRBJ2-1; clone_size: .; cdr3_nt: TGTGCCAGCAGCTTATCGGTAGCGGGGGGCTCCTACAATGAGCAGTTCTTC; cdr3_aa: CASSLSVAGGSYNEQFF
d_call: TRBD2; v_call: TRBV6-1; j_call: TRBJ2-7; clone_size: .; cdr3_nt: TGTGCCAGCAGGGTAGCGGGAGTGGAGGAGCAGTACTTC; cdr3_aa: CASRVAGVEEQYF
d_call: .; v_call: TRBV20-1; j_call: TRBJ2-4; clone_size: .; cdr3_nt: TGCAGTGCTAGAGATCCCGGATTAGCCAAAAACATTCAGTACTTC; cdr3_aa: CSARDPGLAKNIQYF
d_call: .; v_call: TRBV27; j_call: TRBJ2-1; clone_size: .; cdr3_nt: TGTGCCAGCAGTTTAACGGGAGGGGGCGATGAGCAGTTCTTC; cdr3_aa: CASSLTGGGDEQFF
d_call: TRBD1; v_call: TRBV4-3; j_call: TRBJ1-5; clone_size: few; cdr3_nt: TGCGCCAGCAGCCAGACAGGGGACGAGCCCCAGCATTTT; cdr3_aa: CASSQTGDEPQHF
d_call: .; v_call: TRBV6-1; j_call: TRBJ2-7; clone_size: once; cdr3_nt: TGTGCCAGCAGCCCTCTCTTACCGTCGGGTGAGCAGTACTTC; cdr3_aa: CASSPLLPSGEQYF
d_call: .; v_call: TRBV12-3/TRBV12-4; j_call: TRBJ2-4; clone_size: .; cdr3_nt: TGTGCCAGCAGCCGGCGGGGCGGAGCATCTGGTCAGTACTTC; cdr3_aa: CASSRRGGASGQYF
d_call: TRBD2; v_call: TRBV20-1; j_call: TRBJ2-2; clone_size: .; cdr3_nt: TGCAGTGCTAGACTTGCTCGGGGGGGGCTGGGCACCGGGGAGCTGTTTTTT; cdr3_aa: CSARLARGGLGTGELFF
d_call: TRBD1; v_call: TRBV29-1; j_call: TRBJ2-3; clone_size: .; cdr3_nt: TGCAGCGCCTCCCCGGGACAGGGAGCAGATACGCAGTATTTT; cdr3_aa: CSASPGQGADTQYF
d_call: .; v_call: TRBV12-3/TRBV12-4; j_call: TRBJ1-6; clone_size: .; cdr3_nt: TGTGCCAGCAGTTTGGCACAGAATAATTCACCCCTTCACTTT; cdr3_aa: CASSLAQNNSPLHF
d_call: TRBD2; v_call: TRBV19; j_call: TRBJ2-2; clone_size: .; cdr3_nt: TGTGCCAGTAGTACACTAGCGGGAGGGCGGAACGGGGAGCTGTTTTTT; cdr3_aa: CASSTLAGGRNGELFF
d_call: TRBD1; v_call: TRBV19; j_call: TRBJ1-2; clone_size: .; cdr3_nt: TGTGCCAGTAATAAAGGGGGCGGCTATGGCTACACCTTC; cdr3_aa: CASNKGGGYGYTF
d_call: .; v_call: TRBV7-9; j_call: TRBJ1-6; clone_size: few; cdr3_nt: TGTGCCAGCAGCTTAGGACCACAGGAGCTGACACCCCTCCACTTT; cdr3_aa: CASSLGPQELTPLHF
d_call: .; v_call: TRBV12-3/TRBV12-4; j_call: TRBJ2-7; clone_size: .; cdr3_nt: TGTGCCAGCAGTCACCGGACCCATTACGAGCAGTACTTC; cdr3_aa: CASSHRTHYEQYF
d_call: .; v_call: TRBV7-2; j_call: TRBJ2-1; clone_size: .; cdr3_nt: TGTGCCAGCAGTTCCCCGGCCGGACTGGAGCAGTTCTTC; cdr3_aa: CASSSPAGLEQFF
d_call: .; v_call: TRBV7-2; j_call: TRBJ1-4; clone_size: few; cdr3_nt: TGTGCCAGCAGCCTTTTAGGGGCAGTAAATGAAAAACTGTTTTTT; cdr3_aa: CASSLLGAVNEKLFF
d_call: TRBD1; v_call: TRBV7-9; j_call: TRBJ1-2; clone_size: few; cdr3_nt: TGTGCCAGCAGCCCCCCAGGGGGGAACCAATATAACTATGGCTACACCTTC; cdr3_aa: CASSPPGGNQYNYGYTF
d_call: .; v_call: TRBV7-9; j_call: TRBJ2-1; clone_size: .; cdr3_nt: TGTGCCAGCAGCTCCAACAGCTACAATGAGCAGTTCTTC; cdr3_aa: CASSSNSYNEQFF
d_call: .; v_call: TRBV20-1; j_call: TRBJ2-6; clone_size: .; cdr3_nt: TGCAGTGCTAGAGCCGCCGGGGCCAACGTCCTGACTTTC; cdr3_aa: CSARAAGANVLTF
d_call: .; v_call: TRBV5-4; j_call: TRBJ1-1; clone_size: .; cdr3_nt: TGTGCCAGCAGCGAAGGGACTTCTCGGAACACTGAAGCTTTCTTT; cdr3_aa: CASSEGTSRNTEAFF
d_call: .; v_call: TRBV28; j_call: TRBJ1-3; clone_size: .; cdr3_nt: TGTGCCAGCAGCTATAGGGACGGGTCTGGAAACACCATATATTTT; cdr3_aa: CASSYRDGSGNTIYF
d_call: .; v_call: TRBV5-4; j_call: TRBJ1-2; clone_size: few; cdr3_nt: TGTGCCAGCAGCTTTAGTCGCGGGGAGGATGGCTACACCTTC; cdr3_aa: CASSFSRGEDGYTF
d_call: TRBD2; v_call: TRBV19; j_call: TRBJ2-7; clone_size: .; cdr3_nt: TGTGCCAGTAGTACCCGACCGCACGCGACTAGCGCCTCCTACGAGCAGTACTTC; cdr3_aa: CASSTRPHATSASYEQYF
d_call: TRBD1; v_call: TRBV12-3/TRBV12-4; j_call: TRBJ1-2; clone_size: few; cdr3_nt: TGTGCCAGCTCCCAGGGGGGTGGACACTATGGCTACACCTTC; cdr3_aa: CASSQGGGHYGYTF
d_call: .; v_call: TRBV24-1; j_call: TRBJ1-2; clone_size: medium-sized; cdr3_nt: TGTGCCACCAGTGACCGGACAGCGGATGGCTACACCTTC; cdr3_aa: CATSDRTADGYTF
d_call: TRBD2; v_call: TRBV11-2; j_call: TRBJ2-4; clone_size: .; cdr3_nt: TGTGCCAGCAGCTCAGCCCCTAGCGGGGGTCGGGACATTCAGTACTTC; cdr3_aa: CASSSAPSGGRDIQYF
d_call: TRBD2; v_call: TRBV7-9; j_call: TRBJ2-5; clone_size: few; cdr3_nt: TGTGCCAGCAGCCCCGGACTAGCGGGAGGGCACCAAGAGACCCAGTACTTC; cdr3_aa: CASSPGLAGGHQETQYF
d_call: .; v_call: TRBV5-6; j_call: TRBJ1-2; clone_size: .; cdr3_nt: TGTGCCAGCAGCCCCGAGGACAGTCCGAGAGAGGGCTACACCTTC; cdr3_aa: CASSPEDSPREGYTF